Detailed here is one T cell receptor (beta chain). Its specificity is unknown. The CDR3 sequence is 12 residues long. The germline V gene encodes CDR1 MDHEN and CDR2 SYDVKM. The PCR used 60 Vbeta and 13 Jbeta primers. TCRdb keeps only in-frame clones here, not all; method: immunoSEQ multiplex PCR. The sample totals about 150,000 clones. The data stem from a study of cytomegalovirus exposure and HLA in healthy donors. Study-level findings and limits: Generally TCR sequences proved uncommon, though certain public TCRs appeared in numerous donors.

V and J are TRBV28 and TRBJ2-5; possible D gene TRBD2, 6 bases. The closer fit of TRBJ2-7 to the DNA end suggests the J call may be wrong. Sequencing used PBMCs. The TCR sequence derives from a woman aged 45-65 years in good health and CMV-seronegative. CDR3 loop: CASIGSSYEQYF. Here the CDR3 DNA reads TGTGCCAGCATCGGGAGCTCCTACGAGCAGTACTTC.